This TCR beta chain was observed in a study of T cells after yellow fever vaccination. Each CDR3 protein is one row after TCRdb ran MiXCR on the 5' RACE reads. Counted here are more than 350,000 distinct CDR3 sequences, 11% occurring once; the ten biggest clones make up less than 20%. Germline values: CDR1 LGHNA, CDR2 YNFKEQ. V shed 5 bases and J shed 8 bases, with 12 bases lying between them. There are 13 residues in the CDR3. This chain connects TRBV4-2 to TRBJ2-2; a possible D gene is TRBD1 (6 bases). This TCR was sampled from a man aged 18-30 years who received the YFV17D yellow fever vaccine. Sample: PBMCs, taken on the day of the first yellow fever vaccination. CDR3 DNA: TGTGCCAGCAGCAACAGGGACGCTGGGGAGCTGTTTTTT. This encodes CASSNRDAGELFF.